The rows below give T cell receptor beta chains drawn from one sample of a study of blood T cells in healthy people across ages. Via MiXCR, TCRdb re-called the 5' RACE reads, giving one row per CDR3 protein. The sample lists 800,000 to 1,300,000 distinct CDR3 sequences; roughly 24% were seen once. This sample was also put to use in a study of T cells of mothers and their children.

Sequenced sample: blood. Receptors were obtained from a girl aged 2 to 10 in good health. Each CDR3 is given with its conserved first and last residue. Each record gives: D gene, V gene, clone size, J gene, CDR3 protein, CDR3 DNA. The D gene is left open where the match is weak. For some rows the clone size is stated as once, few or many, or as a class when expanded; others skip it.

>-|TRBV7-2|-|TRBJ1-1
CASSPGGGFTEAFF
TGTGCCAGCTCGCCCGGGGGAGGGTTCACTGAAGCTTTCTTT
>TRBD2|TRBV28|few|TRBJ2-1
CASSLSPRTSGILNEQFF
TGTGCCAGCAGTTTAAGTCCGAGGACTAGCGGGATTCTAAATGAGCAGTTCTTC
>TRBD2|TRBV7-8|-|TRBJ2-7
CASSSGLAGGIKIYEQYF
TGTGCCAGCAGCTCTGGACTAGCGGGAGGAATCAAGATTTACGAGCAGTACTTC
>TRBD1|TRBV28|few|TRBJ1-6
CASNPPGQGDSPLHF
TGTGCCAGCAATCCCCCGGGACAGGGTGATTCACCCCTCCACTTT
>-|TRBV28|few|TRBJ1-3
CASSLTGTRGNTIYF
TGTGCCAGCAGCCTCACCGGGACAAGGGGAAACACCATATATTTT
>-|TRBV29-1|-|TRBJ2-3
CSVPGLDTQYF
TGCAGCGTTCCGGGACTAGATACGCAGTATTTT
>-|TRBV29-1|many|TRBJ2-1
CSVEDLRDEQFF
TGCAGCGTTGAAGATCTCAGGGATGAGCAGTTCTTC
>-|TRBV27|-|TRBJ1-5
CASSSHRAHQPQHF
TGTGCCAGCAGTTCTCACAGGGCCCATCAGCCCCAGCATTTT
>TRBD2|TRBV7-9|-|TRBJ2-5
CASSPATITSGRNPETQYF
TGTGCCAGCAGCCCGGCTACAATCACTAGCGGGAGGAACCCAGAGACCCAGTACTTC
>TRBD2|TRBV2|few|TRBJ2-1
CASSGRAFDEQFF
TGTGCCTCAAGCGGGAGGGCCTTCGATGAGCAGTTCTTC
>-|TRBV4-3|few|TRBJ2-7
CASSQEDSWTFFGPALYEQYF
TGCGCCAGCAGCCAAGAAGATTCCTGGACATTCTTCGGCCCCGCACTTTACGAGCAGTACTTC
>TRBD1|TRBV5-1|-|TRBJ2-1
CASSTPPGQGAGNEQFF
TGCGCCAGCAGCACTCCTCCGGGACAGGGGGCGGGCAATGAGCAGTTCTTC
>-|TRBV5-1|-|TRBJ2-6
CASSLYLGAPGANVLTF
TGCGCCAGCAGCTTGTATTTGGGGGCTCCTGGGGCCAACGTCCTGACTTTC
>TRBD2|TRBV10-1|-|TRBJ2-7
CASSEGIAGADEQYF
TGCGCCAGCAGTGAGGGCATAGCGGGAGCCGACGAGCAGTACTTC
>TRBD1|TRBV10-3|-|TRBJ2-7
CAISEWGQGASYEQYF
TGTGCCATCAGTGAATGGGGGCAGGGGGCCTCCTACGAGCAGTACTTC
>-|TRBV7-9|few|TRBJ2-7
CASSSQSSDEQYF
TGTGCCAGCAGCTCCCAGAGCTCGGACGAGCAGTACTTC
>TRBD2|TRBV7-3|-|TRBJ2-1
CASSFGVAGGKQFF
TGTGCCAGCAGCTTCGGGGTAGCGGGAGGGAAGCAGTTCTTC
>-|TRBV20-1|-|TRBJ1-4
CSAIRDVDVFF
TGCAGTGCCATTCGAGATGTGGATGTGTTTTTT
>TRBD1|TRBV6-2/TRBV6-3|-|TRBJ2-1
CASRGTGGSGNEQFF
TGTGCCAGCAGGGGGACAGGGGGATCTGGGAATGAGCAGTTCTTC
>-|TRBV29-1|-|TRBJ2-5
CSVEVSIKTQYF
TGCAGCGTTGAAGTGTCTATTAAGACCCAGTACTTC
>TRBD1|TRBV3-1|few|TRBJ1-1
CASSPPGQGPTEAFF
TGTGCCAGCAGCCCCCCCGGACAGGGCCCCACTGAAGCTTTCTTT
>-|TRBV7-9|-|TRBJ2-3
CASSGGTLSTDTQYF
TGTGCCAGCAGCGGCGGGACTCTGAGCACAGATACGCAGTATTTT
>TRBD2|TRBV20-1|few|TRBJ2-3
CSAGTGLAGGPPADTQYF
TGCAGTGCAGGAACGGGACTAGCGGGGGGGCCCCCCGCAGATACGCAGTATTTT
>-|TRBV5-1|-|TRBJ1-1
CASIFVAVWNTEAFF
TGCGCCAGCATTTTTGTCGCAGTATGGAACACTGAAGCTTTCTTT
>-|TRBV6-5|-|TRBJ1-2
CASSYGPGYGYTF
TGTGCCAGCAGTTACGGACCAGGATATGGCTACACCTTC
>TRBD1|TRBV5-1|few|TRBJ2-7
CASSGETGTVFYEQYF
TGCGCCAGCAGCGGGGAAACCGGGACAGTCTTCTACGAGCAGTACTTC
>-|TRBV3-1|-|TRBJ1-4
CASSPPGFTTNEKLFF
TGTGCCAGCAGCCCGCCCGGATTTACAACTAATGAAAAACTGTTTTTT
>-|TRBV7-2|few|TRBJ2-5
CASSQRPPETQYF
TGTGCCAGCAGCCAAAGGCCCCCCGAGACCCAGTACTTC
>-|TRBV12-3/TRBV12-4|-|TRBJ2-6
CASSFGIGSGANVLTF
TGTGCCAGCAGTTTCGGAATAGGCTCTGGGGCCAACGTCCTGACTTTC
>-|TRBV6-5|few|TRBJ1-1
CASSYGGGNTEAFF
TGTGCCAGCAGTTACGGAGGTGGGAACACTGAAGCTTTCTTT
>-|TRBV20-1|-|TRBJ2-3
CSASRDRGDTQYF
TGCAGTGCTAGTAGAGATCGAGGGGATACGCAGTATTTT
>-|TRBV7-2|-|TRBJ1-6
CASSLGGLVNSPLHF
TGTGCCAGCAGCTTAGGGGGGTTAGTGAATTCACCCCTCCACTTT
>TRBD1|TRBV29-1|-|TRBJ2-5
CSVGEQGNQETQYF
TGCAGCGTTGGAGAACAGGGGAACCAGGAGACCCAGTACTTC
>TRBD1|TRBV12-3/TRBV12-4|-|TRBJ1-1
CASSGGQGSSMNTEAFF
TGCGCCAGCAGTGGGGGACAGGGATCGTCTATGAACACTGAAGCTTTCTTT
>-|TRBV20-1|few|TRBJ1-2
CSASGGRDGYTF
TGCAGTGCTAGCGGGGGTAGGGATGGCTACACCTTC
>-|TRBV6-5|-|TRBJ1-5
CASSLGLYQPQHF
TGTGCCAGCAGTTTGGGATTATATCAGCCCCAGCATTTT
>-|TRBV4-2|-|TRBJ2-5
CASSQDRYEQLF
TGTGCCAGCAGCCAAGATCGGTATGAGCAGCTCTTC
>-|TRBV28|-|TRBJ1-5
CASSSRTSGRILDTQHF
TGTGCCAGCAGTTCCCGAACTAGCGGGAGAATCTTGGATACGCAGCATTTT
>TRBD2|TRBV7-2|few|TRBJ2-1
CASRPSGAREQLF
TGTGCCAGCAGGCCTAGCGGGGCCAGAGAGCAGCTCTTC
>TRBD2|TRBV7-8|-|TRBJ2-5
CASSVEPGTSGETQYF
TGTGCCAGCAGCGTAGAACCCGGGACTAGTGGCGAGACCCAGTACTTC
>-|TRBV15|-|TRBJ2-7
CATSRETGPFYEQYF
TGTGCCACCAGCAGAGAAACGGGACCCTTCTACGAGCAGTACTTC